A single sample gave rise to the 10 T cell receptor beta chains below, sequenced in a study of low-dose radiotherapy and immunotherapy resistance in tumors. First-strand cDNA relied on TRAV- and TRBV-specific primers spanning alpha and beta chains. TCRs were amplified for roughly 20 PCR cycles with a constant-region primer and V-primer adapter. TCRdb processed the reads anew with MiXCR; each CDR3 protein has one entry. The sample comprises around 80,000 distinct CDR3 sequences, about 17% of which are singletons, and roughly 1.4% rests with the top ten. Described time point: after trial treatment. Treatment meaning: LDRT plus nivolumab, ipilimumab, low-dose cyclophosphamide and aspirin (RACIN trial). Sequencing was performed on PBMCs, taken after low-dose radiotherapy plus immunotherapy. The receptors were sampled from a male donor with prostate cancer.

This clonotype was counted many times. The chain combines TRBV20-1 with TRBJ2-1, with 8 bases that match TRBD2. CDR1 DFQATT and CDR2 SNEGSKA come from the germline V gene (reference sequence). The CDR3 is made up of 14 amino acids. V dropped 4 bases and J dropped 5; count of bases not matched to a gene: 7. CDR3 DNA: TGCAGTGCTACCAAATGGACTAGCAACAATGAGCAGTTCTTC. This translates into CSATKWTSNNEQFF.

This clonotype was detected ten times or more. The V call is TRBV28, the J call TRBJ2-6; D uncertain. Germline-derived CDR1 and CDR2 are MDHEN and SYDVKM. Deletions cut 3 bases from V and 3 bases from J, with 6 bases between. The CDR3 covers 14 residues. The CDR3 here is CASSLDGGANVLTF. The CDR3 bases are TGTGCCAGCAGTTTGGACGGTGGGGCCAACGTCCTGACTTTC.

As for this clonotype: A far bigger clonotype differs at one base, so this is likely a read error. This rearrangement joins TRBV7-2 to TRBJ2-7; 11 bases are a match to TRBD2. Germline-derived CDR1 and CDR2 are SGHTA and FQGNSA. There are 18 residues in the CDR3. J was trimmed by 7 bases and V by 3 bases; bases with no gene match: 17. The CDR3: CASSLERFSGRALNEQYF. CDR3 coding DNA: TGTGCCAGCAGCTTGGAGAGATTTAGCGGGAGGGCCTTGAATGAGCAGTACTTC.

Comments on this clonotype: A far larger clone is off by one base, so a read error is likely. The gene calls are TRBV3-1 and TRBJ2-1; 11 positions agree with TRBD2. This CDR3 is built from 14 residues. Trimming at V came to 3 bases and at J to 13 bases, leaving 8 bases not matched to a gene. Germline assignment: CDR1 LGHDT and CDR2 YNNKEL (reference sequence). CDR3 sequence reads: CASSHTSGSKTQFF. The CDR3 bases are TGTGCCAGCAGCCATACTAGCGGGAGTAAGACCCAGTTCTTC.

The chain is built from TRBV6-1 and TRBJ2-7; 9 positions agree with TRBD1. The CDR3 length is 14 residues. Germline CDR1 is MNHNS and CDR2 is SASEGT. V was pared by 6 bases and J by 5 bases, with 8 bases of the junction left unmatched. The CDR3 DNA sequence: TGTGCCAGCAGCCAAGGGACAGGGAATGACGAGCAGTACTTC. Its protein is CASSQGTGNDEQYF.

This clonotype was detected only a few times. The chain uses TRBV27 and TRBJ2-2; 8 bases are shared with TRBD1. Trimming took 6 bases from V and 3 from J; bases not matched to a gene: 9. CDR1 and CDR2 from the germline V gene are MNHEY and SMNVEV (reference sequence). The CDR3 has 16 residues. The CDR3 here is CASRPPGQGYTGELFF. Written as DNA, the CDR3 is TGTGCCAGCAGACCTCCCGGACAGGGTTACACCGGGGAGCTGTTTTTT.

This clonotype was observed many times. The chain's CDR3 is CASSLSGESSYEQYF. CDR3 nucleotides: TGTGCCAGCAGCTTATCGGGGGAAAGCTCCTACGAGCAGTACTTC. V gene TRBV7-6 combines with J gene TRBJ2-7, with a possible D match to TRBD2 (6 bases). Germline CDR1 SGHVS, CDR2 FNYEAQ. V lost 2 bases and J 0 bases, leaving 11 bases between the germline ends. The length of the CDR3 is 15 residues. Together with reference TRBV7-6 and TRBJ2-7, the CDR3 gives the full variable domain: GAGVSQSPRYKVTKRGQDVALRCDPISGHVSLYWYRQALGQGPEFLTYFNYEAQQDKSGLPNDRFSAERPEGSISTLTIQRTEQRDSAMYRCASSLSGESSYEQYFGPGTRLTVT.

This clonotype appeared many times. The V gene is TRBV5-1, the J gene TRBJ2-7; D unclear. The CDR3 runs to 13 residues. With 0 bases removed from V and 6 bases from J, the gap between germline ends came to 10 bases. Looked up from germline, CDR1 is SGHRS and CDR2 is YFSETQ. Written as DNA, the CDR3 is TGCGCCAGCAGCTTGGTAGGCTCGGGCGAGCAGTACTTC. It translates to CASSLVGSGEQYF.

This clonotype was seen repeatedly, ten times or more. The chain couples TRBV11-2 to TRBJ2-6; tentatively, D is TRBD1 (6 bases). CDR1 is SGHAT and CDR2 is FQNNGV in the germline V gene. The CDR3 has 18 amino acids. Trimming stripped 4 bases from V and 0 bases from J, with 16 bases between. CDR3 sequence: CASSSTGTKVSGANVLTF. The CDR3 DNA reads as TGTGCCAGCAGCTCCACCGGGACAAAAGTCTCTGGGGCCAACGTCCTGACTTTC.

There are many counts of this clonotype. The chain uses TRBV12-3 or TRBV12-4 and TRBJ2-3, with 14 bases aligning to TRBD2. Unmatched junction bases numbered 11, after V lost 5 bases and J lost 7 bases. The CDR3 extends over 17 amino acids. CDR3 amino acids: CASSPQRLAGGSNTQYF. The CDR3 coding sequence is TGTGCCAGCAGTCCCCAAAGACTAGCGGGAGGGTCGAATACGCAGTATTTT.